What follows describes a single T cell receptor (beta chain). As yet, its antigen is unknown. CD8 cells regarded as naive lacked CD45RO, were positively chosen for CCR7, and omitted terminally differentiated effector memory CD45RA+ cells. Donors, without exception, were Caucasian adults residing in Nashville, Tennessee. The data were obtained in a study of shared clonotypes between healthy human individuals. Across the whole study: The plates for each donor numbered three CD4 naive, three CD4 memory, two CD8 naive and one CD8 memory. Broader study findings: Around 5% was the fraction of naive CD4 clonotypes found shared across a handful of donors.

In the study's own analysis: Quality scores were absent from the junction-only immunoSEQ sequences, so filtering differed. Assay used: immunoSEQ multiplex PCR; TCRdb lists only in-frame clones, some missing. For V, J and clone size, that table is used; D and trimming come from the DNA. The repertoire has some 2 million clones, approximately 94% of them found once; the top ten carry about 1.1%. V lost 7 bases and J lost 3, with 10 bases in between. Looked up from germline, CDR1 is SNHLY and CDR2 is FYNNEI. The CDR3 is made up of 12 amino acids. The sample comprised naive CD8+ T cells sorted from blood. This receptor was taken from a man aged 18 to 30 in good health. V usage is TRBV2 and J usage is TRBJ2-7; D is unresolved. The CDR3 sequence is CASTSRHYEQYF. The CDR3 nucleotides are TGTGCCAGCACATCGAGGCACTACGAGCAGTACTTC.